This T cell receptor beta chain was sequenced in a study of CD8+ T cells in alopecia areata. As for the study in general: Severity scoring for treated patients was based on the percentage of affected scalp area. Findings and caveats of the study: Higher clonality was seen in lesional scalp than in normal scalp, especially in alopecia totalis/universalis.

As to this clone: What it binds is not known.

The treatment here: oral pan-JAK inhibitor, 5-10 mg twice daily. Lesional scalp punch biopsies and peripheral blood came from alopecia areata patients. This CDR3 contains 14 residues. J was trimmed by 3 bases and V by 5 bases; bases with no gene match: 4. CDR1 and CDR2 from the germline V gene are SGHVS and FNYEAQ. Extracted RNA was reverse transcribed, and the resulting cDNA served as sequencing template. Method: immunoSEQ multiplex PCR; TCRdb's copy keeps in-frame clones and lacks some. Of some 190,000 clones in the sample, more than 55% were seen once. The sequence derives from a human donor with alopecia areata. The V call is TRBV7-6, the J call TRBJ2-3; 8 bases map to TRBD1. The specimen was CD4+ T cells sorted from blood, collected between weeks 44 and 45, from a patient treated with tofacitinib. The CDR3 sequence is CASSLQGETDTQYF. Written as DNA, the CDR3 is TGTGCCAGCAGCCTACAGGGGGAAACAGATACGCAGTATTTT.